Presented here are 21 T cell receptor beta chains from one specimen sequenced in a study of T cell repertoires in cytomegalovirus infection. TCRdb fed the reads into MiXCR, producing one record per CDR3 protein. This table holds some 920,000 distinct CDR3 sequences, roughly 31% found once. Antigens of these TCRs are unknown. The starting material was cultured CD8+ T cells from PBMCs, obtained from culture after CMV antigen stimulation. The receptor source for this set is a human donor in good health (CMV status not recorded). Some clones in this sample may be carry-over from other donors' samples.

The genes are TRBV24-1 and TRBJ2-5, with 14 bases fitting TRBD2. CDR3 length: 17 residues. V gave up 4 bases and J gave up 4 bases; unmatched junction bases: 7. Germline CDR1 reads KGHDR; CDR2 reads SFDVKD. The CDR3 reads CATSESGLAGGLETQYF. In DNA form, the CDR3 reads TGTGCCACCAGTGAATCTGGACTAGCGGGGGGTTTAGAGACCCAGTACTTC.

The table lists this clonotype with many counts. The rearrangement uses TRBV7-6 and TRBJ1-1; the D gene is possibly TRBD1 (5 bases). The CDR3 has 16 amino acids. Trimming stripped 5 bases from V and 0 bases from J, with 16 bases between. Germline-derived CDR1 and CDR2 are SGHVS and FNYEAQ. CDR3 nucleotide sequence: TGTGCCAGCAGCCCACACAGAGGGGAAATGAACACTGAAGCTTTCTTT. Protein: CASSPHRGEMNTEAFF.

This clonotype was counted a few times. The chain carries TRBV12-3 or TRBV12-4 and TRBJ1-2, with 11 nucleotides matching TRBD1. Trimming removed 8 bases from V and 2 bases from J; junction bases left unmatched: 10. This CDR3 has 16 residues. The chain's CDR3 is CASWGVGTGGNYGYTF. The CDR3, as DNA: TGTGCCAGCTGGGGCGTGGGGACAGGGGGAAACTATGGCTACACCTTC.

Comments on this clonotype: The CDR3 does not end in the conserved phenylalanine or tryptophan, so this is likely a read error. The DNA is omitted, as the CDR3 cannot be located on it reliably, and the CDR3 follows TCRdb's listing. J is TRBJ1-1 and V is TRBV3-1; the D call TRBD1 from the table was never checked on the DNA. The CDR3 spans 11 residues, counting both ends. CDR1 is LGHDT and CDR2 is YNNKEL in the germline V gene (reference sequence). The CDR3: CASSQGPGHRL.

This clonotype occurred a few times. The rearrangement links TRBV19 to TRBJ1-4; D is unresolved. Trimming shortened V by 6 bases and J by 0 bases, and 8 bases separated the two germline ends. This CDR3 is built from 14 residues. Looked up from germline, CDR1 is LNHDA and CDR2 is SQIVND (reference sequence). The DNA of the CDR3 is TGTGCCAGTAGCCACCTTTCAACTAATGAAAAACTGTTTTTT. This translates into CASSHLSTNEKLFF.

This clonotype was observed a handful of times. CDR3 sequence: CASSLVTGAEGYTF. CDR3 DNA sequence: TGTGCCAGCAGCTTAGTGACAGGAGCGGAGGGCTACACCTTC. The rearrangement links TRBV7-2 to TRBJ1-2, with TRBD1 as a possible D gene (6 bases). Germline values: CDR1 SGHTA, CDR2 FQGNSA. Trimming left V 1 base short and J 8 bases short, with 14 bases between. The CDR3 has 14 residues.

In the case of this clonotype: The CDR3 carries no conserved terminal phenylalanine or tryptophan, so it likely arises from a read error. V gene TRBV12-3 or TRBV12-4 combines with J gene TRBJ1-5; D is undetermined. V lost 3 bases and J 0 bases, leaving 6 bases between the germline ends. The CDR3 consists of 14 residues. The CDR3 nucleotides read TGTGCCAGCAGTTTTGGTAGTAGCAATCAGCCCCAGCATGTT. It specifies CASSFGSSNQPQHV.

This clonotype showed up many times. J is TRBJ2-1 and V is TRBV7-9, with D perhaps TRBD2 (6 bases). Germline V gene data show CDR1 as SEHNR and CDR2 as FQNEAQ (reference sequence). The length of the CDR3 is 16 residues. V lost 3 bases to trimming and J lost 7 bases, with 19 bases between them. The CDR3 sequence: CASSLAAGPRGNEQFF. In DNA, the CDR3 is TGTGCCAGCAGCTTGGCGGCGGGGCCTCGTGGAAATGAGCAGTTCTTC.

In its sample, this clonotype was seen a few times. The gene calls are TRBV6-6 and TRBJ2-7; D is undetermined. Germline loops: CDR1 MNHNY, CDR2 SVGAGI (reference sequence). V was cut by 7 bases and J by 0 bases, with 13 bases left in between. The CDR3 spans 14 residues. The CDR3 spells CASIGELSSYEQYF. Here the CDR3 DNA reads TGTGCCAGCATCGGTGAGCTAAGCTCCTACGAGCAGTACTTC.

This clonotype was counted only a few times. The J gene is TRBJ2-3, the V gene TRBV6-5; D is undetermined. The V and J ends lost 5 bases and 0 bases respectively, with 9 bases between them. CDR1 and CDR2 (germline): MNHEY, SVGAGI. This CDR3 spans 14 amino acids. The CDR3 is CASSQPTSTDTQYF. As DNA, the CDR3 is TGTGCCAGCAGTCAACCTACAAGCACAGATACGCAGTATTTT.

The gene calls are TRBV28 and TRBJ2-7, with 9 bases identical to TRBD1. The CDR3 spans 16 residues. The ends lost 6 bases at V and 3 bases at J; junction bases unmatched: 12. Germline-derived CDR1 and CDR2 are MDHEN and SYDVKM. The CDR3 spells CASSSLPGQGIYEQYV. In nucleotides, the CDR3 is TGTGCCAGCAGCTCGCTTCCGGGACAGGGTATCTACGAGCAGTACGTC.

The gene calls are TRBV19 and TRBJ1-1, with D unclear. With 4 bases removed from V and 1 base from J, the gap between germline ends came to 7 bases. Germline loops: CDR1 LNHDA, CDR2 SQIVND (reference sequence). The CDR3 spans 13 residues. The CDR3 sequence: CASSSQPNTEAFF. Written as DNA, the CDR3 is TGTGCCAGTAGTAGTCAGCCGAACACTGAAGCTTTCTTT.

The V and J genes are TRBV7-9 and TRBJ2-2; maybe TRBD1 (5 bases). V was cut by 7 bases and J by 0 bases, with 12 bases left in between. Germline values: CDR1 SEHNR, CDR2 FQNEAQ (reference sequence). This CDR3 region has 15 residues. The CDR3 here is CASTYAGTNTGELFF. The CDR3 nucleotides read TGTGCCAGCACCTACGCAGGGACGAACACCGGGGAGCTGTTTTTT. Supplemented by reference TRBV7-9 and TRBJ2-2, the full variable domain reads DTGVSQNPRHKITKRGQNVTFRCDPISEHNRLYWYRQTLGQGPEFLTYFQNEAQLEKSRLLSDRFSAERPKGSFSTLEIQRTEQGDSAMYLCASTYAGTNTGELFFGEGSRLTVL.

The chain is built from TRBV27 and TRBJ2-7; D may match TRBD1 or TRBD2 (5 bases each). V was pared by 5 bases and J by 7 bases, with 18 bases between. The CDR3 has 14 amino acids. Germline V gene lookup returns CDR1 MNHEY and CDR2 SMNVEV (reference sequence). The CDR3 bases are TGTGCCAGCAGTCCGGGACCGCCGCCTCGGGAGCAGTACTTC. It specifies CASSPGPPPREQYF.

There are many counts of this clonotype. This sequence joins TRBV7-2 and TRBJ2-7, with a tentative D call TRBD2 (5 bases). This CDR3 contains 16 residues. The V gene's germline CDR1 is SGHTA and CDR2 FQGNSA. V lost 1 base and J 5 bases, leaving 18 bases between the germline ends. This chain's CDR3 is CASSLGYFLAYHEQYF. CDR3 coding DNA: TGTGCCAGCAGCTTAGGGTATTTCCTAGCTTACCACGAGCAGTACTTC.

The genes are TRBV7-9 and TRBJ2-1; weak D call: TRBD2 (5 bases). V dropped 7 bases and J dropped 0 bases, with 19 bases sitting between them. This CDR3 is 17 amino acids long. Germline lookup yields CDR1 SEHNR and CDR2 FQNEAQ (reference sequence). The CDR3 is CASIPSQAVSSYNEQFF. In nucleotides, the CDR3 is TGTGCCAGCATCCCTTCTCAAGCGGTGAGCTCCTACAATGAGCAGTTCTTC.

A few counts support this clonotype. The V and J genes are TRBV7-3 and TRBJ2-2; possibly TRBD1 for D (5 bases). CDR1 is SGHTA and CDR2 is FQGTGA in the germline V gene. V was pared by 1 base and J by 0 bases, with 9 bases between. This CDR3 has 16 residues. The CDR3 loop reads CASSLIRETNTGELFF. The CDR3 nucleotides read TGTGCCAGCAGCTTAATCAGGGAAACGAACACCGGGGAGCTGTTTTTT.

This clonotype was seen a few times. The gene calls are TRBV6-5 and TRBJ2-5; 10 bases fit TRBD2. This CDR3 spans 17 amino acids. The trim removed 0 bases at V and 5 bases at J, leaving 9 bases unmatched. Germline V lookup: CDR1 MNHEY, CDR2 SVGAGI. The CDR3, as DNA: TGTGCCAGCAGTTACTCTTTTCCTAGCGGGGGCAAGGAGACCCAGTACTTC. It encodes CASSYSFPSGGKETQYF.

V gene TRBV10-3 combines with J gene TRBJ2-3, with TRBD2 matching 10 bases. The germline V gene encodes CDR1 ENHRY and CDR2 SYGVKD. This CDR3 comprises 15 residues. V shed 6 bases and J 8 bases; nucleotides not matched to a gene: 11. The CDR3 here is CAIRGTSESRGTQYF. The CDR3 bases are TGTGCCATCAGAGGGACTAGCGAGTCCAGGGGTACGCAGTATTTT.

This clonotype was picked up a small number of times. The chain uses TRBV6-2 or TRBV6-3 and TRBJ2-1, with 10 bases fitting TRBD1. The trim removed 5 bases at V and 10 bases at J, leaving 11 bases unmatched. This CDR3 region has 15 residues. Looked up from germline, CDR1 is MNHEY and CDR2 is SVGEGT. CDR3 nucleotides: TGTGCCAGCAGTCCAGACGGGACAGGGGTCCACGAGCAGTTCTTC. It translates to CASSPDGTGVHEQFF.

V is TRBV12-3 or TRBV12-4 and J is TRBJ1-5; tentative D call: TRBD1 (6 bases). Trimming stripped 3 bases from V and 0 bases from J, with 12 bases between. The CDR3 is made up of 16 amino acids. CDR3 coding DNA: TGTGCCAGCAGTTTGGGGGCAGGCCATAGCAATCAGCCCCAGCATTTT. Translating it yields CASSLGAGHSNQPQHF.